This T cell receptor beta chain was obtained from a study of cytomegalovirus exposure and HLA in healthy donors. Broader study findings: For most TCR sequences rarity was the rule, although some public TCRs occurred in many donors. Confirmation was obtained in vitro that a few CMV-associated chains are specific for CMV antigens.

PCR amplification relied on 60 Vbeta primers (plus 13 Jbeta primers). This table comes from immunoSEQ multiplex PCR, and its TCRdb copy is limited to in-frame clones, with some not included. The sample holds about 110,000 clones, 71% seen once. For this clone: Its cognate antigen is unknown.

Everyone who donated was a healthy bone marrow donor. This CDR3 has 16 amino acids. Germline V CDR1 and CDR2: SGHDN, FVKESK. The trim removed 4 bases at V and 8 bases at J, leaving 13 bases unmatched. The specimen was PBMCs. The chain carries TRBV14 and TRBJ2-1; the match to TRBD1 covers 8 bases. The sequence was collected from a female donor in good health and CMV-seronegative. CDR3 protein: CASSRGQGRLAHEQFF. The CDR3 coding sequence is TGTGCCAGCAGCCGCGGACAGGGAAGACTGGCCCATGAGCAGTTCTTC.